Below, one T cell receptor (beta chain) is given with its context. Its antigen is currently unknown. At the Johns Hopkins FTIC core, DNA taken from cultured CD4+ T cells was sequenced by way of the Oncomine TCR Beta short-read assay. One entry per CDR3 protein, called by TCRdb with MiXCR from the PCR reads. This table has thousands of distinct CDR3 sequences, 58% appearing once. Stated treatment: roughly ten-day PBMC culture with coronavirus spike peptide pools or control peptides (ViraFEST assay). The entry originates in a study of vaccination and CD4 T cells after COVID-19. Sequencing input: CD4+ T cells from blood, cultured in vitro. The TCR comes from a human donor who had recovered from COVID-19.

The CDR3 protein is CASSGTSNYGYTF. In DNA, the CDR3 is TGTGCCAGCAGTGGTACTTCTAACTATGGCTACACCTTC. This chain uses TRBV2 with TRBJ1-2; D is ambiguous. V was shortened by 4 bases and J by 0 bases, with 6 bases between the two germline ends. The germline V gene has CDR1 SNHLY and CDR2 FYNNEI. The CDR3 length is 13 residues.